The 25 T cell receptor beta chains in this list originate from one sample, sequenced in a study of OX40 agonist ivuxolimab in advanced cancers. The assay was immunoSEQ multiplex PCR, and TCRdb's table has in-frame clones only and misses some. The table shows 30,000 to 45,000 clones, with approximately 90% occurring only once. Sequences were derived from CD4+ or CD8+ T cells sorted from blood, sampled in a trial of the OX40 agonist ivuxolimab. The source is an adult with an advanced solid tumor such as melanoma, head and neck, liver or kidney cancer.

The CDR3 region is CSVDAVSNEQFF. The CDR3 DNA sequence: TGCAGCGTTGACGCCGTCAGCAATGAGCAGTTCTTC. The rearrangement joins TRBV29-1 to TRBJ2-1; D call uncertain. In germline, CDR1 is SQVTM, CDR2 ANQGSEA. The CDR3 has 12 amino acids. Trimming cost V 3 bases and J 6 bases, with 9 bases left between them.

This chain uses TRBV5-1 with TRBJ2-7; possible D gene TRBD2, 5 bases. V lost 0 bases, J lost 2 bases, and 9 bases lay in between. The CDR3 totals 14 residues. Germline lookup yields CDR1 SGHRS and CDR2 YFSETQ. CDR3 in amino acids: CASSLGLGAYEQYF. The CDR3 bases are TGCGCCAGCAGCTTGGGTCTGGGAGCCTACGAGCAGTACTTC.

CDR3 residues: CASSFRDDNIQYF. DNA of the CDR3: TGTGCCAGCAGCTTCCGGGACGATAACATTCAGTACTTC. The chain couples TRBV5-6 to TRBJ2-4; D tentatively fits TRBD1 or TRBD2 (5 bases each). Germline CDR1 is SGHDT and CDR2 is YYEEEE. The CDR3 is made up of 13 amino acids. Trimming took off 2 bases at V and 7 bases at J, with 10 bases between the two ends.

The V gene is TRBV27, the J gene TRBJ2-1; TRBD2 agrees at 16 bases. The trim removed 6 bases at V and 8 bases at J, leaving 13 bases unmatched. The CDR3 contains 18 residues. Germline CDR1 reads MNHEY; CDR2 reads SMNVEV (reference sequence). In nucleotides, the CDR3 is TGTGCCAGCAGCCCGGGACTAGCGGGAGGGCCGACTTGGGATGAGCAGTTCTTC. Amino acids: CASSPGLAGGPTWDEQFF.

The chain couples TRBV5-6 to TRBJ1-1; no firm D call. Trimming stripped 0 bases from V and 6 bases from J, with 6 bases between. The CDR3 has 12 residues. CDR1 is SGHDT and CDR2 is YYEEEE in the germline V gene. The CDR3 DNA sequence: TGTGCCAGCAGCTTGGGGACCCCTGAAGCTTTCTTT. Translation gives CASSLGTPEAFF.

This CDR3 reads CASSLDGSSYNEQFF. In nucleotides, the CDR3 is TGCGCCAGCAGCTTGGACGGGAGCTCCTACAATGAGCAGTTCTTC. The rearrangement uses TRBV5-1 and TRBJ2-1; tentative D call: TRBD2 (6 bases). Germline V gene sequence: CDR1 SGHRS, CDR2 YFSETQ. V shed 0 bases and J shed 0 bases, with 7 bases lying between them. The CDR3 extends over 15 amino acids.

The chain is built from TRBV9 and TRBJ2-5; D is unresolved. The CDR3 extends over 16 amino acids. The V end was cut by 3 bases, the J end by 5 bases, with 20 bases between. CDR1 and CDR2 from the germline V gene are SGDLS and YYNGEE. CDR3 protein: CASSAGGLLPRETQYF. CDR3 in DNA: TGTGCCAGCAGCGCGGGTGGTTTACTGCCCCGGGAGACCCAGTACTTC.

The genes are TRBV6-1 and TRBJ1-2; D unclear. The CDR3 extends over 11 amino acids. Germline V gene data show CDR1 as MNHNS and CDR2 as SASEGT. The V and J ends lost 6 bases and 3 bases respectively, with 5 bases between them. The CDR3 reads CASRPYYGYTF. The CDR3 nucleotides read TGTGCCAGCAGACCGTACTATGGCTACACCTTC.

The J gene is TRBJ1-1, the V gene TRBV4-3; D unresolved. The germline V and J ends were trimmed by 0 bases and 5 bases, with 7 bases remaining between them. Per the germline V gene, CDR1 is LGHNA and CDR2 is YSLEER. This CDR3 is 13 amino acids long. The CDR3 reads CASSQDQRTEAFF. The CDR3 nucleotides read TGCGCCAGCAGCCAAGATCAAAGGACTGAAGCTTTCTTT.

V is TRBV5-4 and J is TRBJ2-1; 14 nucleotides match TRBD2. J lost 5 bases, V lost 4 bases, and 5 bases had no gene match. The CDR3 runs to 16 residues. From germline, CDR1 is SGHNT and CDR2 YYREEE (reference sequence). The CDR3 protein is CASSQGLAGVDNEQFF. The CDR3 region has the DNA TGTGCCAGCAGCCAGGGACTAGCGGGAGTGGACAATGAGCAGTTCTTC.

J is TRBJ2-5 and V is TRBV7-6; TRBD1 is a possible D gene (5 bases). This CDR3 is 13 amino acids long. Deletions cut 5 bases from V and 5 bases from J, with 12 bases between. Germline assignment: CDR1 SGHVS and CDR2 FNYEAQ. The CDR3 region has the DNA TGTGCCAGCAGCCTTTCGGCAGGGGAGACCCAGTACTTC. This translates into CASSLSAGETQYF.

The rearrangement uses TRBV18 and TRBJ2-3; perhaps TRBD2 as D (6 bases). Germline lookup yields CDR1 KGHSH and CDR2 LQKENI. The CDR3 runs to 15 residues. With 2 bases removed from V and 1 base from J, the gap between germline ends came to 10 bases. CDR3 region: CASSPTGGGTDTQYF. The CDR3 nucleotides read TGTGCCAGCTCACCAACCGGGGGAGGCACAGATACGCAGTATTTT.

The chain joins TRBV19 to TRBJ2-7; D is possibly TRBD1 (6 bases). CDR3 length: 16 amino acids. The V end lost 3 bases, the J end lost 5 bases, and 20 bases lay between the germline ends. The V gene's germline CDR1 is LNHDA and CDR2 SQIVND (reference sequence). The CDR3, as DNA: TGTGCCAGTAGTATCGGTCAGTTGCAGGGGCCCCACGAGCAGTACTTC. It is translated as CASSIGQLQGPHEQYF. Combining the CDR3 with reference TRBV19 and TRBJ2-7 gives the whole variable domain DGGITQSPKYLFRKEGQNVTLSCEQNLNHDAMYWYRQDPGQGLRLIYYSQIVNDFQKGDIAEGYSVSREKKESFPLTVTSAQKNPTAFYLCASSIGQLQGPHEQYFGPGTRLTVT.

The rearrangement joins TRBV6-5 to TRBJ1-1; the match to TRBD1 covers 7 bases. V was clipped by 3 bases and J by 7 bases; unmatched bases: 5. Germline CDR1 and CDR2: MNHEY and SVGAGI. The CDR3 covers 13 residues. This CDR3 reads CASSYGQGVEAFF. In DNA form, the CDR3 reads TGTGCCAGCAGTTATGGGCAGGGGGTTGAAGCTTTCTTT.

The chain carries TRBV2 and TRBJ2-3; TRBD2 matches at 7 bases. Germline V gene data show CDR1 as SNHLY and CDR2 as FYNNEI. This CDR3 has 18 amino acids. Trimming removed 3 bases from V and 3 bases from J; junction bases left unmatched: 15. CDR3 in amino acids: CASSDPPSSGLPTDTQYF. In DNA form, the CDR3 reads TGTGCCAGCAGTGACCCGCCCTCTAGCGGTCTCCCGACAGATACGCAGTATTTT.

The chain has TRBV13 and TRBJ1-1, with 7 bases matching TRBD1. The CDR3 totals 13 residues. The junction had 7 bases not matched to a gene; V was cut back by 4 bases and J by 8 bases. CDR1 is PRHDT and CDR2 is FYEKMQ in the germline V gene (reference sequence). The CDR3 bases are TGTGCCAGCAGCTCCGACAGGGTATTCGAAGCTTTCTTT. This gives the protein CASSSDRVFEAFF.

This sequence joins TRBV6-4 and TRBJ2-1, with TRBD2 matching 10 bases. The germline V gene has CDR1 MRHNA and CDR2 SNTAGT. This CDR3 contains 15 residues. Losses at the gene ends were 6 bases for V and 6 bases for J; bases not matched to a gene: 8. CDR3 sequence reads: CASSTGTSAVNEQFF. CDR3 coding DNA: TGTGCCAGCAGCACCGGGACTAGCGCAGTCAATGAGCAGTTCTTC.

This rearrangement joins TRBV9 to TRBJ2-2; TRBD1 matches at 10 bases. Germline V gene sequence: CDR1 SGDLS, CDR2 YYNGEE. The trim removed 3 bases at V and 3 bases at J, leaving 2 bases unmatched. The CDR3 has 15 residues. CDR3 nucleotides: TGTGCCAGCAGCGGGACAGGGGGGTACACCGGGGAGCTGTTTTTT. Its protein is CASSGTGGYTGELFF.

CDR3 residues: CASSQWDLNEKLFF. In DNA form, the CDR3 reads TGCGCCAGCAGCCAGTGGGACCTGAATGAAAAACTGTTTTTT. The V and J genes are TRBV4-1 and TRBJ1-4, with D maybe TRBD1 (5 bases). CDR3 length: 14 amino acids. Between the trimmed V and J ends, which lost 3 bases and 5 bases, there was a span of 10 bases. In germline, CDR1 is MGHRA, CDR2 YSYEKL.

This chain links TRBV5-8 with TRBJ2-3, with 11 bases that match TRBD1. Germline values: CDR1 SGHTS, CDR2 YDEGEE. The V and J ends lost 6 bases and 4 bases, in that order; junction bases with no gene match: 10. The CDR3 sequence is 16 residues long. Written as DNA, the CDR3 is TGTGCCAGCACCGATCCCGGGACAGGGGGAGCAGATACGCAGTATTTT. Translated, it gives CASTDPGTGGADTQYF.

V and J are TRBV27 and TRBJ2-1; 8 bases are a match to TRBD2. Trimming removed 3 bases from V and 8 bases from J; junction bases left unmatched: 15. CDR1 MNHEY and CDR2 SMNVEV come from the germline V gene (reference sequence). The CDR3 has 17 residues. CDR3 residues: CASSFELVAGLNDEQFF. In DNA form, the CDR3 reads TGTGCCAGCAGTTTCGAATTGGTAGCGGGGTTAAACGATGAGCAGTTCTTC.

The CDR3 protein is CASSLGTFNEQFF. The CDR3 DNA is TGCGCCAGCAGCTTAGGGACCTTCAATGAGCAGTTCTTC. V and J are TRBV5-1 and TRBJ2-1; tentatively, D is TRBD1 or TRBD2 (5 bases each). CDR1 is SGHRS and CDR2 is YFSETQ in the germline V gene. The CDR3 loop spans 13 amino acids. Trimming removed 2 bases from V and 6 bases from J, with 9 bases in between.

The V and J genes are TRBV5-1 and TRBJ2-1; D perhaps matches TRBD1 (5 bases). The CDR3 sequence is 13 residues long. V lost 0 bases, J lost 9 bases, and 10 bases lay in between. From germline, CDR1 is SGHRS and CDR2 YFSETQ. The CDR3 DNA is TGCGCCAGCAGCTTGGATAAGGGGCTTGAGCAGTTCTTC. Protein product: CASSLDKGLEQFF.

CDR3 loop: CASSPHLDSPSYEQYF. The CDR3 bases are TGTGCCAGCAGTCCCCACTTGGACTCCCCCTCCTACGAGCAGTACTTC. The V gene is TRBV28, the J gene TRBJ2-7; weak D call: TRBD2 (5 bases). The CDR3 covers 16 residues. Trimming left V 5 bases short and J 0 bases short, with 17 bases between. The germline V gene encodes CDR1 MDHEN and CDR2 SYDVKM.

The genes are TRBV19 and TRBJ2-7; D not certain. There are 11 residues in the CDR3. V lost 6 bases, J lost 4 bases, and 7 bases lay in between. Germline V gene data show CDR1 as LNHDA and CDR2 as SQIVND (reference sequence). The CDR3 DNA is TGTGCCAGTAGCCTCGGGTACGAGCAGTACTTC. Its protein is CASSLGYEQYF. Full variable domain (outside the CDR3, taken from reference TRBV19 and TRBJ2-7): DGGITQSPKYLFRKEGQNVTLSCEQNLNHDAMYWYRQDPGQGLRLIYYSQIVNDFQKGDIAEGYSVSREKKESFPLTVTSAQKNPTAFYLCASSLGYEQYFGPGTRLTVT.